The sequence of this TCR beta chain was determined in a study of blood T cell repertoires in COVID-19. The wider study: Collection of acute and convalescent COVID-19 samples took place in the United States, Italy and Spain.

The protocol was immunoSEQ multiplex PCR, while the TCRdb copy is restricted to in-frame clones and leaves out a portion. The repertoire consists of about 270,000 clones, with about 85% occurring once and the leading ten covering under 4.5%. V lost 5 bases, J lost 0 bases, and 8 bases lay in between. Germline CDR1 is LNHDA and CDR2 is SQIVND (reference sequence). The CDR3 has 14 amino acids. V usage is TRBV19 and J usage is TRBJ1-5; D is uncertain. This receptor was obtained from a man aged 60 to 69 who had recovered from COVID-19. The sample comprised peripheral blood. CDR3 sequence: CASSVKHSNQPQHF. CDR3 nucleotide sequence: TGTGCCAGTAGTGTCAAGCATAGCAATCAGCCCCAGCATTTT.